These 20 T cell receptor beta chains were all obtained from the same sample, sequenced in a study of radiation and T cells in renal cell carcinoma. Repertoires were generated with immunoSEQ multiplex PCR, while TCRdb's copy carries only in-frame clones and drops some. The sample consists of 100,000 to 150,000 clones, about four fifths of them appearing once. As to time point: blood 2 weeks post-SBRT. The treatment here: 15 Gy SBRT to primary tumor, nephrectomy 4 weeks later. Sequenced here: blood, sampled from a patient whose treatment included radiotherapy and nephrectomy. The receptors originated from a man aged 50 to 60 with renal cell carcinoma.

The chain employs TRBV9 and TRBJ2-7; TRBD1 might be the D (5 bases). CDR1 SGDLS and CDR2 YYNGEE come from the germline V gene. Trimming cost V 4 bases and J 2 bases, with 16 bases left between them. This CDR3 has 15 residues. The CDR3 sequence is CASSSGAAMTYEQYF. In nucleotides, the CDR3 is TGTGCCAGCAGCAGTGGGGCGGCTATGACCTACGAGCAGTACTTC.

V gene TRBV6-5 combines with J gene TRBJ2-7, with D tentatively TRBD2 (6 bases). This CDR3 comprises 13 residues. Germline V gene sequence: CDR1 MNHEY, CDR2 SVGAGI. V gave up 6 bases and J gave up 0 bases, with 9 bases separating them. The CDR3 protein is CASSGSGSYEQYF. CDR3 bases: TGTGCCAGCAGCGGTAGCGGCTCCTACGAGCAGTACTTC.

The V gene is TRBV19, the J gene TRBJ1-6; the D gene is possibly TRBD1 (6 bases). The CDR3 extends over 14 amino acids. The V end lost 5 bases, the J end lost 6 bases, and 11 bases lay between the germline ends. Germline V gene data show CDR1 as LNHDA and CDR2 as SQIVND (reference sequence). CDR3 protein: CASSLQGGNSPLHF. CDR3 in DNA: TGTGCCAGTAGTCTACAGGGAGGTAATTCACCCCTCCACTTT.

The chain carries TRBV12-5 and TRBJ2-7, with 7 positions matching TRBD1. Trimming took 6 bases from V and 0 from J; bases not matched to a gene: 5. In germline, CDR1 is LGHNT, CDR2 FRNRAP. CDR3 size: 14 residues. The CDR3 reads CASGAGTVSYEQYF. CDR3 nucleotides: TGTGCTAGTGGGGCCGGGACAGTCTCCTACGAGCAGTACTTC. The full variable domain, with the rest looked up from reference TRBV12-5 and TRBJ2-7, is DARVTQTPRHKVTEMGQEVTMRCQPILGHNTVFWYRQTMMQGLELLAYFRNRAPLDDSGMPKDRFSAEMPDATLATLKIQPSEPRDSAVYFCASGAGTVSYEQYFGPGTRLTVT.

The chain recombines TRBV7-8 with TRBJ1-5; no definite D call. Trimming took 5 bases from V and 10 from J, leaving 30 bases between them. In germline, CDR1 is SGHVS, CDR2 FQNEAQ. The CDR3 has 18 residues. DNA for the CDR3: TGTGCCAGCAGCCTCTCGGACCGAGGACGGTTAATAGCCGTTCCCCAGCATTTT. It codes for CASSLSDRGRLIAVPQHF.

The chain carries TRBV2 and TRBJ2-2; D remains unclear. CDR3 size: 14 residues. V gave up 6 bases and J gave up 6 bases, with 14 bases separating them. Germline V CDR1 and CDR2: SNHLY, FYNNEI. The CDR3 region has the DNA TGTGCCAGCAGAATAAACCAAGCTCCCGGGGAGCTGTTTTTT. It translates to CASRINQAPGELFF.

This chain joins TRBV5-1 and TRBJ2-3; 9 nucleotides agree with TRBD1. Germline trimming cut 2 bases from V and 1 base from J; bases unmatched to any gene: 11. Germline V gene sequence: CDR1 SGHRS, CDR2 YFSETQ. This CDR3 region has 18 residues. The CDR3 sequence is CASSFGTGNGGRTDTQYF. In nucleotides, the CDR3 is TGCGCCAGCAGCTTCGGGACAGGGAATGGAGGCCGCACAGATACGCAGTATTTT.

This clone was picked up a small number of times. The chain carries TRBV5-1 and TRBJ2-5; 8 nucleotides match TRBD2. Germline V gene sequence: CDR1 SGHRS, CDR2 YFSETQ. Trimming cost V 4 bases and J 1 base; bases outside gene matches: 9. The CDR3 has 16 residues. CDR3 in amino acids: CASSRVGLGSQETQYF. DNA of the CDR3: TGCGCCAGCAGCCGGGTGGGACTAGGGAGCCAAGAGACCCAGTACTTC. The full variable domain, rest sourced from reference TRBV5-1 and TRBJ2-5, is KAGVTQTPRYLIKTRGQQVTLSCSPISGHRSVSWYQQTPGQGLQFLFEYFSETQRNKGNFPGRFSGRQFSNSRSEMNVSTLELGDSALYLCASSRVGLGSQETQYFGPGTRLLVL.

The chain employs TRBV7-6 and TRBJ2-7; D might be TRBD1 (6 bases). This CDR3 is 14 amino acids long. Germline CDR1 and CDR2: SGHVS and FNYEAQ. Trimming took off 5 bases at V and 4 bases at J, with 15 bases between the two ends. The CDR3 nucleotides read TGTGCCAGCAGCGTCGAGGGGGTCGGATACGAGCAGTACTTC. Translating it yields CASSVEGVGYEQYF.

The chain recombines TRBV7-8 with TRBJ1-1; D possibly corresponds to TRBD1 (6 bases). The V gene's germline CDR1 is SGHVS and CDR2 FQNEAQ. Trimming stripped 1 base from V and 3 bases from J, with 6 bases between. The length of the CDR3 is 13 residues. CDR3 sequence: CASSLGTDTEAFF. The CDR3 DNA reads as TGTGCCAGCAGCTTAGGGACAGACACTGAAGCTTTCTTT. The full variable domain, its missing parts supplied by reference TRBV7-8 and TRBJ1-1, is GAGVSQSPRYKVAKRGQDVALRCDPISGHVSLFWYQQALGQGPEFLTYFQNEAQLDKSGLPSDRFFAERPEGSVSTLKIQRTQQEDSAVYLCASSLGTDTEAFFGQGTRLTVV.

The chain has TRBV9 and TRBJ2-3; 11 bases line up with TRBD2. This CDR3 comprises 18 residues. The trim removed 8 bases at V and 2 bases at J, leaving 16 bases unmatched. Germline V gene sequence: CDR1 SGDLS, CDR2 YYNGEE. The CDR3 sequence: CARGTSGRFLIYTDTQYF. In DNA, the CDR3 is TGTGCCAGAGGGACTAGCGGACGATTCTTGATCTACACAGATACGCAGTATTTT.

This clone showed up just a few times. The chain carries TRBV14 and TRBJ1-1; D is perhaps TRBD1 (5 bases). The V end lost 4 bases, the J end lost 6 bases, and 12 bases lay between the germline ends. Germline CDR1 reads SGHDN; CDR2 reads FVKESK. The CDR3 spans 13 residues. The CDR3 is CASSPFRGSEAFF. DNA of the CDR3: TGTGCCAGCAGCCCCTTCCGGGGGTCTGAAGCTTTCTTT.

The rearrangement uses TRBV30 and TRBJ1-5; TRBD1 aligns across 7 bases. V was pared by 3 bases and J by 7 bases, with 6 bases of the junction left unmatched. This CDR3 region has 13 residues. The germline gives CDR1 GTSNPN, CDR2 SVGIG (reference sequence). CDR3 region: CAWSRQGRQPQHF. CDR3 in DNA: TGTGCCTGGAGCCGACAGGGCCGGCAGCCCCAGCATTTT. The full variable domain, rest sourced from reference TRBV30 and TRBJ1-5, is SQTIHQWPATLVQPVGSPLSLECTVEGTSNPNLYWYRQAAGRGLQLLFYSVGIGQISSEVPQNLSASRPQDRQFILSSKKLLLSDSGFYLCAWSRQGRQPQHFGDGTRLSIL.

The J gene is TRBJ1-1, the V gene TRBV6-6; the D gene is possibly TRBD1 (6 bases). This CDR3 contains 14 residues. Trimming took 8 bases from V and 2 from J, leaving 15 bases between them. Germline V gene data show CDR1 as MNHNY and CDR2 as SVGAGI (reference sequence). In nucleotides, the CDR3 is TGTGCCAGCCAAAACAAGGACAGAAACACTGAAGCTTTCTTT. Translation: CASQNKDRNTEAFF.

The chain couples TRBV7-8 to TRBJ2-5; D is perhaps TRBD2 (6 bases). V lost 5 bases and J 4 bases, leaving 23 bases between the germline ends. The CDR3 contains 17 residues. The V gene's germline CDR1 is SGHVS and CDR2 FQNEAQ. DNA of the CDR3: TGTGCCAGCAGCCCGTCGGGGGTGACCACGTACGGAGAGACCCAGTACTTC. This sequence encodes CASSPSGVTTYGETQYF.

The V gene is TRBV30, the J gene TRBJ2-1, with 12 bases that match TRBD2. This CDR3 spans 14 amino acids. The germline V gene has CDR1 GTSNPN and CDR2 SVGIG (reference sequence). V was pared by 3 bases and J by 5 bases, with 2 bases of the junction left unmatched. CDR3 residues: CAWRLAGGNNEQFF. CDR3 DNA: TGTGCCTGGAGACTAGCGGGGGGAAACAATGAGCAGTTCTTC.

CDR3 amino acids: CASSFTGDTRYGYTF. CDR3 DNA: TGCGCCAGCAGCTTTACAGGGGATACTCGCTATGGCTACACCTTC. This chain links TRBV5-1 with TRBJ1-2; 7 nucleotides align to TRBD1. This CDR3 spans 15 amino acids. The V and J ends lost 2 bases and 4 bases, in that order; junction bases with no gene match: 8. Per germline, CDR1 SGHRS and CDR2 YFSETQ.

This clone was recorded a few times. The CDR3, as DNA: TGTGCCAGCTCCCAACAGGGGTCCTACAATGAGCAGTTCTTC. Encoded protein: CASSQQGSYNEQFF. The rearrangement links TRBV18 to TRBJ2-1; 7 bases are a match to TRBD1. CDR3 length: 14 amino acids. V shed 6 bases, J shed 1 base, and the junction held 3 bases outside the gene matches. Germline V CDR1 and CDR2: KGHSH, LQKENI.

V is TRBV7-8 and J is TRBJ2-3, with 8 positions matching TRBD2. The V and J ends lost 8 bases and 4 bases, in that order; junction bases with no gene match: 5. Germline lookup yields CDR1 SGHVS and CDR2 FQNEAQ. This CDR3 region has 13 residues. The CDR3 DNA is TGTGCCAGCGGAGGACTAGCAGCAGATACGCAGTATTTT. This gives the protein CASGGLAADTQYF.

The rearrangement joins TRBV6-4 to TRBJ2-7, with 11 bases matching TRBD1. The CDR3 is made up of 13 amino acids. With 9 bases clipped from V and 5 bases from J, the junction kept 6 bases outside the gene matches. Looked up from germline, CDR1 is MRHNA and CDR2 is SNTAGT. CDR3 loop: CASRDRGLNEQYF. In DNA, the CDR3 is TGTGCCAGTAGGGACAGGGGGTTGAACGAGCAGTACTTC.